This is a list of T cell receptor beta chains from one sample in a study of shared clonotypes between healthy human individuals. The assay was immunoSEQ multiplex PCR, and TCRdb's table has in-frame clones only and misses some. The sample consists of roughly 2.1 million clones, under 95% of them appearing once. The source material was naive CD8+ T cells from PBMCs. The receptor source for this set is a man between 18 and 29 years old in good health. Some clones in this sample may be carry-over from other donors' samples. The CDR3 runs from the conserved cysteine through the conserved F or W. The D gene is left open where the match is weak. Rows give clone size only sometimes, using once, few, many, or a class for an expanded clone.

v_call	clone_size	d_call	j_call	cdr3_aa	cdr3_nt
TRBV5-1	.	.	TRBJ2-7	CASSFSPTYEQYF	TGCGCCAGCAGCTTCAGTCCGACCTACGAGCAGTACTTC
TRBV6-6	.	.	TRBJ1-1	CASSYSAGTEAFF	TGTGCCAGCAGTTACTCTGCGGGCACTGAAGCTTTCTTT
TRBV11-3	.	TRBD1	TRBJ1-5	CASSPRDRENQPQHF	TGTGCCAGCAGCCCCCGGGACAGGGAAAATCAGCCCCAGCATTTT
TRBV27	once	TRBD1	TRBJ2-7	CASSDRGLSYEQYF	TGTGCCAGCTCTGACAGGGGCTTAAGCTACGAGCAGTACTTC
TRBV11-2	.	.	TRBJ2-7	CASSDEPLYEQYF	TGTGCCAGCAGCGACGAACCCCTCTACGAGCAGTACTTC
TRBV7-8	few	.	TRBJ1-2	CASSLDVGGYTF	TGTGCCAGCAGCTTGGACGTCGGGGGCTACACCTTC
TRBV4-1	.	TRBD2	TRBJ2-1	CASSQDRTSGDYNEQFF	TGCGCCAGCAGCCAAGATCGGACTAGCGGGGACTACAATGAGCAGTTCTTC
TRBV7-8	.	.	TRBJ1-5	CASSLSSSSGQPQHF	TGTGCCAGCAGCTTAAGTTCGAGCTCGGGTCAGCCCCAGCATTTT
TRBV7-9	.	.	TRBJ2-5	CASSFDSGTQYF	TGTGCCAGCAGCTTTGACTCGGGGACCCAGTACTTC
TRBV13	.	TRBD1	TRBJ2-7	CASATGTGSYEQYF	TGTGCCAGCGCCACCGGGACAGGCTCCTACGAGCAGTACTTC
TRBV11-2	.	TRBD2	TRBJ2-5	CASSLFEREYKETQYF	TGTGCCAGCAGCTTATTTGAGCGGGAGTACAAAGAGACCCAGTACTTC
TRBV27	few	.	TRBJ1-1	CASFSRSENTEAFF	TGTGCCAGCTTCTCAAGGTCAGAGAACACTGAAGCTTTCTTT